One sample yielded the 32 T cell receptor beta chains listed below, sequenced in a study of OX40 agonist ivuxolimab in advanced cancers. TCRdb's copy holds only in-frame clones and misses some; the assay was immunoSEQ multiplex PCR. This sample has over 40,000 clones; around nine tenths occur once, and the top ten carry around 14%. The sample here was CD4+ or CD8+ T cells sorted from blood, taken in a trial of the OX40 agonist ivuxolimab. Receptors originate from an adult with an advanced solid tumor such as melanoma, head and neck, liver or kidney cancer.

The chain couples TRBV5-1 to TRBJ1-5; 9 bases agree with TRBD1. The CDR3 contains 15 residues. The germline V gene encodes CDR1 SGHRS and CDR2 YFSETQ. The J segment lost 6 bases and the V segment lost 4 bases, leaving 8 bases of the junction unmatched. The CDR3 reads CASSPGQGIGQPQHF. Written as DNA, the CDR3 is TGCGCCAGCAGCCCCGGACAGGGGATAGGTCAGCCCCAGCATTTT.

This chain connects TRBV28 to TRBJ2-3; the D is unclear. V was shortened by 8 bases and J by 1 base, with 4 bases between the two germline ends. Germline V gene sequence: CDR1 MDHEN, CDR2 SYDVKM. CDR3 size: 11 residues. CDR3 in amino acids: CASLGTDTQYF. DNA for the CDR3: TGTGCCAGCTTGGGCACAGATACGCAGTATTTT. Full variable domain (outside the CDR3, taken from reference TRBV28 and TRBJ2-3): DVKVTQSSRYLVKRTGEKVFLECVQDMDHENMFWYRQDPGLGLRLIYFSYDVKMKEKGDIPEGYSVSREKKERFSLILESASTNQTSMYLCASLGTDTQYFGPGTRLTVL.

The CDR3 coding sequence is TGTGCCAGCTCACCAGACTACACCGGGGAGCTGTTTTTT. Translated: CASSPDYTGELFF. V usage is TRBV18 and J usage is TRBJ2-2; D call uncertain. This CDR3 contains 13 residues. Germline loops: CDR1 KGHSH, CDR2 LQKENI. Trimming left V 2 bases short and J 3 bases short, with 4 bases between.

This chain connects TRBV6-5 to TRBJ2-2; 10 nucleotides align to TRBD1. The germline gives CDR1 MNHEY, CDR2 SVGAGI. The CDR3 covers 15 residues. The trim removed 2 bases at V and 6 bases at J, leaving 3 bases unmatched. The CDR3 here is CASSYAGTGAGELFF. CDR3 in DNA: TGTGCCAGCAGTTACGCCGGGACAGGGGCCGGGGAGCTGTTTTTT.

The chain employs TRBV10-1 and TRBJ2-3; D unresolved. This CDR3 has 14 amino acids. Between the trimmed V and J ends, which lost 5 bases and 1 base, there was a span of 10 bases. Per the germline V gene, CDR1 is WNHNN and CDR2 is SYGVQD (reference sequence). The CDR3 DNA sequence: TGCGCCAGCAGTCCCCCCTCGCGCACAGATACGCAGTATTTT. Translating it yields CASSPPSRTDTQYF.

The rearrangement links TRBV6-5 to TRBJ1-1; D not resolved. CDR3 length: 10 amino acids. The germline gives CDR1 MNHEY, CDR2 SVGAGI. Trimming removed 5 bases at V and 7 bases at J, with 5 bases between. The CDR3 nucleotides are TGTGCCAGCAGTGCCCATGAAGCTTTCTTT. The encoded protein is CASSAHEAFF.

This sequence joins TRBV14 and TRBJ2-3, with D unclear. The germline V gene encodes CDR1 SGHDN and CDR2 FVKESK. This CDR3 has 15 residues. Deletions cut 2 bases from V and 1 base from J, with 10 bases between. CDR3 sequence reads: CASSQQALGTDTQYF. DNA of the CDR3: TGTGCCAGCAGCCAACAGGCTTTGGGCACAGATACGCAGTATTTT.

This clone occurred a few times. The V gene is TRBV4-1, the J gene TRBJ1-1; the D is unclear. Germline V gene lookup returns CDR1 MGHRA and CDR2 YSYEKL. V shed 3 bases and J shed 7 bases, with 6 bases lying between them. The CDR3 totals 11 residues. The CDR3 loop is CASSQGNEAFF. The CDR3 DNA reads TGCGCCAGCAGCCAGGGGAATGAAGCTTTCTTT.

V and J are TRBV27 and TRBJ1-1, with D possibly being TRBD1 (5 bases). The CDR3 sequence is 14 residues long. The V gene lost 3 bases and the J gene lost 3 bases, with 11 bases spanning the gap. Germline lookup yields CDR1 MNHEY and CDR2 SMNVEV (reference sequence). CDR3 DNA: TGTGCCAGCAGTTTTGATGTGGGGGACACTGAAGCTTTCTTT. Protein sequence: CASSFDVGDTEAFF.

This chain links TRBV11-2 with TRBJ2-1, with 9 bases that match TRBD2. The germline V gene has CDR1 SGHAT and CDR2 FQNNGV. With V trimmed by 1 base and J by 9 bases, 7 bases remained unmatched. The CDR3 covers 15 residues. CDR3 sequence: CASSLVSGRLGEQFF. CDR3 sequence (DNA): TGTGCCAGCAGCTTAGTTAGCGGGAGATTGGGTGAGCAGTTCTTC.

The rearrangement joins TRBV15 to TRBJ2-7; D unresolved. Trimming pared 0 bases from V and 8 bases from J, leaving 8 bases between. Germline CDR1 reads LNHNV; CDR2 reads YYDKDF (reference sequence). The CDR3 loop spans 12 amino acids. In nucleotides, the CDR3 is TGTGCCACCAGCAGAGATTCAGTTAAGCAGTACTTC. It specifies CATSRDSVKQYF. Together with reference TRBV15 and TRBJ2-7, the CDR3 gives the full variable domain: DAMVIQNPRYQVTQFGKPVTLSCSQTLNHNVMYWYQQKSSQAPKLLFHYYDKDFNNEADTPDNFQSRRPNTSFCFLDIRSPGLGDTAMYLCATSRDSVKQYFGPGTRLTVT.

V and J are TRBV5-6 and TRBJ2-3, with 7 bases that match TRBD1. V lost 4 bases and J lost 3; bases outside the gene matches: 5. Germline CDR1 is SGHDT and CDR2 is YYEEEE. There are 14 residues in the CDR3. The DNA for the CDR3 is TGTGCCAGCAGCCAAAGACAGGGTACAGATACGCAGTATTTT. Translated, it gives CASSQRQGTDTQYF.

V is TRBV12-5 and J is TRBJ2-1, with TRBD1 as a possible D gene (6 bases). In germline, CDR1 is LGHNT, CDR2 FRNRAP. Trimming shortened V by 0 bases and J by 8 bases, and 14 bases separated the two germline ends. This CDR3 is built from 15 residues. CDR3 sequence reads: CASGLVFARGHEQFF. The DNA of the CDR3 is TGTGCTAGTGGTTTGGTATTCGCCAGGGGCCATGAGCAGTTCTTC. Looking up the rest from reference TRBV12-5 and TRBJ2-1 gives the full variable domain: DARVTQTPRHKVTEMGQEVTMRCQPILGHNTVFWYRQTMMQGLELLAYFRNRAPLDDSGMPKDRFSAEMPDATLATLKIQPSEPRDSAVYFCASGLVFARGHEQFFGPGTRLTVL.

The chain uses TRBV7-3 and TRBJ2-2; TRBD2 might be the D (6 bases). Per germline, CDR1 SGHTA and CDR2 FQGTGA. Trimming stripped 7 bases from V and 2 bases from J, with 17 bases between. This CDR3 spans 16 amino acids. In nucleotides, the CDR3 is TGTGCCAGCACTCCTATGGGGGGTAGCAACACCGGGGAGCTGTTTTTT. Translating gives CASTPMGGSNTGELFF. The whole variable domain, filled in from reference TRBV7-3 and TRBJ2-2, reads GAGVSQTPSNKVTEKGKYVELRCDPISGHTALYWYRQSLGQGPEFLIYFQGTGAADDSGLPNDRFFAVRPEGSVSTLKIQRTERGDSAVYLCASTPMGGSNTGELFFGEGSRLTVL.

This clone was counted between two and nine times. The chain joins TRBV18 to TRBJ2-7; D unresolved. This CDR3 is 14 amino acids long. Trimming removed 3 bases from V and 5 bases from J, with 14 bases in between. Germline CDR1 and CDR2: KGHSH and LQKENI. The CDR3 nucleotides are TGTGCCAGCTCACCTGATAGGCTAGTACACGAGCAGTACTTC. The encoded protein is CASSPDRLVHEQYF. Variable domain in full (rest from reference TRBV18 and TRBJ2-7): NAGVMQNPRHLVRRRGQEARLRCSPMKGHSHVYWYRQLPEEGLKFMVYLQKENIIDESGMPKERFSAEFPKEGPSILRIQQVVRGDSAAYFCASSPDRLVHEQYFGPGTRLTVT.

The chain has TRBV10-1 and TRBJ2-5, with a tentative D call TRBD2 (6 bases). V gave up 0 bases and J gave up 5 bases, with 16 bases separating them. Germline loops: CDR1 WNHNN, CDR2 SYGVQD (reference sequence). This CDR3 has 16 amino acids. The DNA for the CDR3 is TGCGCCAGCAGTGAGTCGAGCGGAGGGGCGCGGGAGACCCAGTACTTC. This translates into CASSESSGGARETQYF.

This CDR3 reads CAISVGQGGDTQYF. The CDR3 region has the DNA TGTGCCATCAGTGTGGGACAGGGCGGGGATACGCAGTATTTT. The chain has TRBV10-3 and TRBJ2-3, with TRBD1 matching over 9 bases. Germline assignment: CDR1 ENHRY and CDR2 SYGVKD. The CDR3 is 14 amino acids. Unmatched junction bases numbered 5, after V lost 4 bases and J lost 6 bases.

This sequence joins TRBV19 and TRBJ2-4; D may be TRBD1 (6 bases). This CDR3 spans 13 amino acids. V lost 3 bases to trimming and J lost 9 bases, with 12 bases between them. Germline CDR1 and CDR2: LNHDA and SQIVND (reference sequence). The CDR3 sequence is CASSIGRGSIQYF. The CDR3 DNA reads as TGTGCCAGTAGTATCGGCAGGGGAAGCATTCAGTACTTC. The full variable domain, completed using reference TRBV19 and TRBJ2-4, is DGGITQSPKYLFRKEGQNVTLSCEQNLNHDAMYWYRQDPGQGLRLIYYSQIVNDFQKGDIAEGYSVSREKKESFPLTVTSAQKNPTAFYLCASSIGRGSIQYFGAGTRLSVL.

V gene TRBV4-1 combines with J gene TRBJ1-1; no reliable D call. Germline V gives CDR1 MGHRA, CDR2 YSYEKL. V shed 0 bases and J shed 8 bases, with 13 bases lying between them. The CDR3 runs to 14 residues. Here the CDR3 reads CASSQDLGAREAFF. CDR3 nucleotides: TGCGCCAGCAGCCAAGATCTTGGCGCACGGGAAGCTTTCTTT.

CDR3 in DNA: TGTGCCAGCAGTTTGGCAGCGGGAGGAACCTACGAGCAGTACTTC. The encoded protein is CASSLAAGGTYEQYF. The rearrangement joins TRBV28 to TRBJ2-7; 9 bases are shared with TRBD2. The CDR3 runs 15 residues. J was trimmed by 2 bases and V by 3 bases; bases with no gene match: 5. Looked up from germline, CDR1 is MDHEN and CDR2 is SYDVKM.

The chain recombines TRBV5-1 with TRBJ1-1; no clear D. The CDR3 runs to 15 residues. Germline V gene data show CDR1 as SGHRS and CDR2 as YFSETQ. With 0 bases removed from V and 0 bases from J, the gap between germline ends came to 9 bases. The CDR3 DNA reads TGCGCCAGCAGCTTGGCACCTGGCATGAACACTGAAGCTTTCTTT. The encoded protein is CASSLAPGMNTEAFF. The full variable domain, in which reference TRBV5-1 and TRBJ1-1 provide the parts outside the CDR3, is KAGVTQTPRYLIKTRGQQVTLSCSPISGHRSVSWYQQTPGQGLQFLFEYFSETQRNKGNFPGRFSGRQFSNSRSEMNVSTLELGDSALYLCASSLAPGMNTEAFFGQGTRLTVV.

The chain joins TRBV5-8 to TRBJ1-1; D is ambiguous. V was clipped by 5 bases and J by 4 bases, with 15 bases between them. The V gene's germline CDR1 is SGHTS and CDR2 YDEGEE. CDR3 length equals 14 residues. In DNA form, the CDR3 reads TGTGCCAGCAGTCTACTCGGGTTGGGCACTGAAGCTTTCTTT. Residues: CASSLLGLGTEAFF.

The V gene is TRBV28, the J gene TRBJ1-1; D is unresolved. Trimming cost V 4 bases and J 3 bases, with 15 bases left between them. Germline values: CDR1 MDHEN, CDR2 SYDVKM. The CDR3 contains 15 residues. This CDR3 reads CASSSGGPADTEAFF. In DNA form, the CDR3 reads TGTGCCAGCAGTTCAGGAGGTCCGGCGGACACTGAAGCTTTCTTT.

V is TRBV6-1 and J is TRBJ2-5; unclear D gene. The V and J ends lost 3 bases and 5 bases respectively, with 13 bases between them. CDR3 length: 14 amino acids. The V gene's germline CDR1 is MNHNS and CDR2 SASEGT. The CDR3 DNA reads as TGTGCCAGCAGTGAGTCGCGGCCCCCGGAGACCCAGTACTTC. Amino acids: CASSESRPPETQYF.

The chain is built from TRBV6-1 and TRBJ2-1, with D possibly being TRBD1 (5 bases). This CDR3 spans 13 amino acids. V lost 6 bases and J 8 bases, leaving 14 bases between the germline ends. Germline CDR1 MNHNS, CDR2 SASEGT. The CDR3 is CASSRAGGDEQFF. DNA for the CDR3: TGTGCCAGCAGCAGGGCAGGTGGGGATGAGCAGTTCTTC.

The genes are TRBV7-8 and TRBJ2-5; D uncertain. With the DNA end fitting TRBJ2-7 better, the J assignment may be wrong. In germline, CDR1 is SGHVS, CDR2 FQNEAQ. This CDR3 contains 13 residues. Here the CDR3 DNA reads TGTGCCAGCAGCTTAGAGGTGCGGTACGAGCAGTACTTC. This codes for CASSLEVRYEQYF.

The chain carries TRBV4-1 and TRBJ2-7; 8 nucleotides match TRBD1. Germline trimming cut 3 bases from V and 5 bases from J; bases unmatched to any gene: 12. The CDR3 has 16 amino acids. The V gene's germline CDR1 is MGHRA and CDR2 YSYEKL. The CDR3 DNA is TGCGCCAGCAGCCAGGTCGGACAGGGCCAGTGGGACGAGCAGTACTTC. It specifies CASSQVGQGQWDEQYF.

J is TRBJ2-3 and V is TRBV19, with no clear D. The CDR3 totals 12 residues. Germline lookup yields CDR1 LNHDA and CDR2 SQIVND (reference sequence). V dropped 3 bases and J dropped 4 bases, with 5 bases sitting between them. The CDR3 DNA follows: TGTGCCAGTAGTATTGTGGCAGATACGCAGTATTTT. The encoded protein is CASSIVADTQYF.

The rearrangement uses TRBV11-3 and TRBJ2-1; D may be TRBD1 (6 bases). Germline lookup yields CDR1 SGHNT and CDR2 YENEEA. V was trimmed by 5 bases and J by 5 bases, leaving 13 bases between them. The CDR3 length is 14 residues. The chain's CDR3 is CASSDRRAHNEQFF. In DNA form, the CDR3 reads TGTGCCAGCAGCGACAGGCGGGCCCACAATGAGCAGTTCTTC. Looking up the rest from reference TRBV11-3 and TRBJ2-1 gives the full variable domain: EAGVVQSPRYKIIEKKQPVAFWCNPISGHNTLYWYLQNLGQGPELLIRYENEEAVDDSQLPKDRFSAERLKGVDSTLKIQPAELGDSAVYLCASSDRRAHNEQFFGPGTRLTVL.

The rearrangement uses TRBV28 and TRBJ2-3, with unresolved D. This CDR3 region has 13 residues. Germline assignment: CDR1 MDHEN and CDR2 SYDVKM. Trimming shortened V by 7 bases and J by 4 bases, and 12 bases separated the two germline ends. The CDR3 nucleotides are TGTGCCAGCAATCCCCAAAGCGCAGATACGCAGTATTTT. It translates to CASNPQSADTQYF.

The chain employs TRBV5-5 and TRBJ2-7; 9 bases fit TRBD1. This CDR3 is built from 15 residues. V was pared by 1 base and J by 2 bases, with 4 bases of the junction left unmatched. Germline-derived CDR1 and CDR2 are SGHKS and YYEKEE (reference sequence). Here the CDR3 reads CASSLRTGVPYEQYF. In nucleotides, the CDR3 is TGTGCCAGCAGCTTGAGGACAGGGGTACCCTACGAGCAGTACTTC.

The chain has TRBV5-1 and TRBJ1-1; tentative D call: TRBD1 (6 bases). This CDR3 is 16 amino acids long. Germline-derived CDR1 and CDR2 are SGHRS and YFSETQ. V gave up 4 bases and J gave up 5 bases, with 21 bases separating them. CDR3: CASSPAPGRGETEAFF. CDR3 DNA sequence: TGCGCCAGCAGCCCGGCACCCGGCAGGGGAGAGACTGAAGCTTTCTTT.